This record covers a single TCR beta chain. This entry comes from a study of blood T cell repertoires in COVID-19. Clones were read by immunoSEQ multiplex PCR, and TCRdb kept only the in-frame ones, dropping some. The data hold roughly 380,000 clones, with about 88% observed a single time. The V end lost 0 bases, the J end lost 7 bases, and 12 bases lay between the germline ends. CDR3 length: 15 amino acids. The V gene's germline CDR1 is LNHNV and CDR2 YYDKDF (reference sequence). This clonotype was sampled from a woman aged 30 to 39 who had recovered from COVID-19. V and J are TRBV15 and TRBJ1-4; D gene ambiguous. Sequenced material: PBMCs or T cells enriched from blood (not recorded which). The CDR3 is CATSRDGSGGEKLFF. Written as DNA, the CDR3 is TGTGCCACCAGCAGAGATGGTTCCGGTGGTGAAAAACTGTTTTTT.